The 26 T cell receptor beta chains given below trace back to one sample, sequenced in a study of T cells after yellow fever vaccination. TCRdb fed the 5' RACE reads into MiXCR, producing one record per CDR3 protein. The table shows some 500,000 distinct CDR3 sequences, with 13% occurring only once. The sequences come from PBMCs, collected on the day of the yellow fever booster vaccination. The receptors were gathered from a man aged 25 to 40 who received the YFV17D yellow fever vaccine.

This clonotype was observed a handful of times. The chain recombines TRBV4-2 with TRBJ1-3; D unresolved. This CDR3 has 15 residues. The germline gives CDR1 LGHNA, CDR2 YNFKEQ. V was clipped by 0 bases and J by 1 base, with 7 bases between them. CDR3 sequence: CASSQELRSGNTIYF. CDR3 DNA: TGTGCCAGCAGCCAAGAGCTCCGATCTGGAAACACCATATATTTT.

This clonotype has a count of ten or more. V usage is TRBV29-1 and J usage is TRBJ2-1; TRBD2 aligns across 8 bases. CDR3 length equals 14 residues. The germline V gene has CDR1 SQVTM and CDR2 ANQGSEA. V gave up 7 bases and J gave up 1 base; unmatched junction bases: 6. CDR3 residues: CSAGLAGSYNEQFF. Written as DNA, the CDR3 is TGCAGCGCCGGACTAGCCGGGTCCTACAATGAGCAGTTCTTC.

The chain links TRBV30 to TRBJ2-1; D tentatively fits TRBD1 or TRBD2 (5 bases each). V was trimmed by 2 bases and J by 2 bases, leaving 16 bases between them. The CDR3 has 16 amino acids. Germline-derived CDR1 and CDR2 are GTSNPN and SVGIG (reference sequence). The CDR3 nucleotides read TGTGCCTGGAGTAACCCCGGGGACCACACCTACAATGAGCAGTTCTTC. It yields the protein CAWSNPGDHTYNEQFF.

This clonotype came up a few times. This rearrangement joins TRBV20-1 to TRBJ2-6, with D unclear. V shed 3 bases and J shed 3 bases, with 9 bases lying between them. The length of the CDR3 is 14 residues. Per germline, CDR1 DFQATT and CDR2 SNEGSKA (reference sequence). CDR3 in DNA: TGCAGTGCTAGTCCGGGTCTTGGGGCCAACGTCCTGACTTTC. Amino acids: CSASPGLGANVLTF.

This clonotype has just a few counts. The J gene is TRBJ2-2, the V gene TRBV5-6; D unresolved. The germline V gene encodes CDR1 SGHDT and CDR2 YYEEEE. This CDR3 is built from 11 residues. Trimming took off 5 bases at V and 7 bases at J, with 6 bases between the two ends. The CDR3 loop reads CASRFDGELFF. In DNA, the CDR3 is TGTGCCAGCAGGTTCGACGGGGAGCTGTTTTTT.

This clonotype is judged large. The J gene is TRBJ2-3, the V gene TRBV23-1; perhaps TRBD1 as D (5 bases). TRBV23-1 is filed as an ORF, its function uncertain. The CDR3 has 15 residues. Trimming took off 6 bases at V and 5 bases at J, with 18 bases between the two ends. CDR3: CASSQITKGQDTQYF. The CDR3 bases are TGCGCCAGCAGCCAAATAACCAAGGGGCAAGATACGCAGTATTTT.

This clonotype has only a few counts. This chain joins TRBV6-5 and TRBJ2-5, with D uncertain. The CDR3 consists of 14 residues. Between the trimmed V and J ends, which lost 1 base and 5 bases, there was a span of 11 bases. Germline loops: CDR1 MNHEY, CDR2 SVGAGI. CDR3 in amino acids: CASSYFVSQETQYF. The CDR3 DNA follows: TGTGCCAGCAGTTACTTCGTCAGCCAGGAGACCCAGTACTTC.

V and J are TRBV15 and TRBJ2-7, with 7 positions matching TRBD1. The CDR3 runs 14 residues. Germline CDR1 is LNHNV and CDR2 is YYDKDF (reference sequence). V gave up 7 bases and J gave up 1 base; unmatched junction bases: 7. The CDR3 DNA is TGTGCCACCAAGGAGGACAGGCCTTCCTACGAGCAGTACTTC. It translates to CATKEDRPSYEQYF.

This clonotype has more than one count but fewer than ten. This sequence joins TRBV6-1 and TRBJ2-7; no reliable D call. V was clipped by 3 bases and J by 7 bases, with 10 bases between them. The CDR3 is made up of 12 amino acids. The germline CDR1 and CDR2 sequences are MNHNS and SASEGT. CDR3 sequence (DNA): TGTGCCAGCAGTGACTTCCTCCAGGAGCAGTACTTC. This sequence encodes CASSDFLQEQYF.

This chain connects TRBV5-5 to TRBJ1-5, with D perhaps TRBD1 (6 bases). The CDR3 is 15 residues long. V was cut by 4 bases and J by 3 bases, with 14 bases left in between. Germline CDR1 and CDR2: SGHKS and YYEKEE (reference sequence). CDR3 coding DNA: TGTGCCAGCAGCGGGGGCCCGATTGCCAATCAGCCCCAGCATTTT. Its translation is CASSGGPIANQPQHF.

This clonotype has just a few counts. This chain links TRBV5-1 with TRBJ2-3, with D possibly being TRBD2 (5 bases). Germline assignment: CDR1 SGHRS and CDR2 YFSETQ. The CDR3 is 16 amino acids. V was cut by 0 bases and J by 5 bases, with 16 bases left in between. CDR3 DNA: TGCGCCAGCAGCTTGGCCACGGGAATGGCGTTAGATACGCAGTATTTT. Translating gives CASSLATGMALDTQYF. Drawing the rest from reference TRBV5-1 and TRBJ2-3, the complete variable domain is KAGVTQTPRYLIKTRGQQVTLSCSPISGHRSVSWYQQTPGQGLQFLFEYFSETQRNKGNFPGRFSGRQFSNSRSEMNVSTLELGDSALYLCASSLATGMALDTQYFGPGTRLTVL.

This clonotype has more than one count but fewer than ten. For the CDR3, the DNA is TGTGCCAGCAGTTTAGGGGGACTAGAGCAGTTCTTC. It specifies CASSLGGLEQFF. The chain couples TRBV12-3 or TRBV12-4 to TRBJ2-1; TRBD2 aligns across 7 bases. The CDR3 sequence is 12 residues long. Losses at the gene ends were 1 base for V and 10 bases for J; bases not matched to a gene: 1.

This clonotype has only a few counts. This chain connects TRBV10-3 to TRBJ2-7; TRBD2 might be the D (6 bases). The CDR3 covers 13 residues. CDR1 and CDR2 from the germline V gene are ENHRY and SYGVKD. Deletions cut 10 bases from V and 2 bases from J, with 15 bases between. CDR3 protein: CATTGTGAYEQYF. As DNA, the CDR3 is TGTGCCACTACCGGGACTGGGGCCTACGAGCAGTACTTC.

This clonotype was observed a handful of times. The CDR3 spells CSAKRGARAHEQYF. CDR3 nucleotides: TGCAGTGCCAAGAGAGGAGCCAGGGCCCACGAGCAGTACTTC. The chain joins TRBV20-1 to TRBJ2-7, with TRBD1 as a possible D gene (5 bases). The V end was cut by 6 bases, the J end by 5 bases, with 20 bases between. The germline gives CDR1 DFQATT, CDR2 SNEGSKA (reference sequence). CDR3 length: 14 amino acids.

The table lists this clonotype with a few counts. V gene TRBV6-2 or TRBV6-3 combines with J gene TRBJ2-1; perhaps TRBD1 as D (6 bases). In germline, CDR1 is MNHEY, CDR2 SVGEGT. Trimming pared 6 bases from V and 10 bases from J, leaving 10 bases between. The CDR3 has 11 amino acids. The CDR3 sequence: CASRLRGEQFF. In DNA form, the CDR3 reads TGTGCCAGCAGACTTAGGGGGGAGCAGTTCTTC.

The CDR3 reads CASSHQGQGWRNTEAFF. As DNA, the CDR3 is TGTGCCAGCAGCCATCAGGGACAGGGCTGGAGGAACACTGAAGCTTTCTTT. V gene TRBV7-2 combines with J gene TRBJ1-1, with 9 bases identical to TRBD1. With V trimmed by 5 bases and J by 1 base, 11 bases remained unmatched. The CDR3 runs 17 residues. Germline loops: CDR1 SGHTA, CDR2 FQGNSA.

The table lists this clonotype with many counts. This chain links TRBV5-1 with TRBJ2-3; 10 bases fit TRBD2. CDR1 and CDR2 (germline): SGHRS, YFSETQ. V trimming: 5 bases; J trimming: 3 bases; junction bases outside the gene matches: 6. This CDR3 comprises 15 residues. Here the CDR3 DNA reads TGCGCCAGCAGAGCCGGGACTAGCGAGACAGATACGCAGTATTTT. It codes for CASRAGTSETDTQYF.

This clonotype was counted only a few times. J is TRBJ1-1 and V is TRBV6-5, with 10 bases matching TRBD1. The CDR3 covers 13 residues. V dropped 4 bases and J dropped 7; count of bases not matched to a gene: 3. Germline values: CDR1 MNHEY, CDR2 SVGAGI. CDR3 region: CASSWDRGVEAFF. CDR3 in DNA: TGTGCCAGCAGTTGGGACAGGGGTGTTGAAGCTTTCTTT.

This clonotype was observed a handful of times. This chain links TRBV19 with TRBJ2-2; D remains ambiguous. The CDR3 is 12 residues long. The germline V gene has CDR1 LNHDA and CDR2 SQIVND (reference sequence). Trimming removed 7 bases from V and 7 bases from J, with 10 bases in between. CDR3 sequence reads: CASNFLGGELFF. The CDR3 DNA follows: TGTGCCAGTAATTTCCTGGGCGGGGAGCTGTTTTTT.

The table lists this clonotype with a count of one. The V call is TRBV11-2, the J call TRBJ2-7; either TRBD1 or TRBD2 may fit D (5 bases each). This CDR3 comprises 15 residues. Germline loops: CDR1 SGHAT, CDR2 FQNNGV. V was clipped by 5 bases and J by 2 bases, with 16 bases between them. The CDR3 nucleotides read TGTGCCAGCAGCAGCAAAGGGGAGTCAGCCTACGAGCAGTACTTC. Translation gives CASSSKGESAYEQYF.

This clonotype was seen a few times. The V gene is TRBV6-5, the J gene TRBJ1-6; 7 nucleotides line up with TRBD1. Trimming took 2 bases from V and 10 from J; bases not matched to a gene: 11. The germline CDR1 and CDR2 sequences are MNHEY and SVGAGI. This CDR3 region has 16 residues. The CDR3 DNA follows: TGTGCCAGCAGTTACACGGGCGGCAGGGGGAGCTCACCCCTCCACTTT. Translated: CASSYTGGRGSSPLHF.

The chain recombines TRBV20-1 with TRBJ2-3, with 7 positions matching TRBD2. The CDR3 is 17 amino acids. The junction had 15 bases not matched to a gene; V was cut back by 0 bases and J by 6 bases. Germline CDR1 reads DFQATT; CDR2 reads SNEGSKA (reference sequence). Written as DNA, the CDR3 is TGCAGTGCTAGAGATTCGGCGGGAGCTACGACCGGGGATACGCAGTATTTT. It is translated as CSARDSAGATTGDTQYF.

This clonotype has only a few counts. The chain is built from TRBV29-1 and TRBJ2-1; D remains unclear. Germline loops: CDR1 SQVTM, CDR2 ANQGSEA. The CDR3 extends over 13 amino acids. Trimming shortened V by 5 bases and J by 4 bases, and 12 bases separated the two germline ends. This CDR3 is CSVSRVLYNEQFF. The CDR3 nucleotides are TGCAGCGTTTCAAGGGTACTTTACAATGAGCAGTTCTTC.

This clonotype was detected a few times. The chain combines TRBV28 with TRBJ2-5; 7 nucleotides agree with TRBD2. The germline CDR1 and CDR2 sequences are MDHEN and SYDVKM. J lost 8 bases, V lost 4 bases, and 7 bases had no gene match. The CDR3 sequence is 13 residues long. In DNA, the CDR3 is TGTGCCAGCAGTTGGGGCGGGAGAGATACCCAGTACTTC. As protein: CASSWGGRDTQYF.

The rearrangement joins TRBV6-2 or TRBV6-3 to TRBJ2-7, with TRBD2 matching 8 bases. Trimming cost V 7 bases and J 4 bases; bases outside gene matches: 18. This CDR3 is built from 17 residues. CDR1 is MNHEY and CDR2 is SVGEGT in the germline V gene. Here the CDR3 reads CASTSGTSPIPAYEQYF. DNA for the CDR3: TGTGCCAGCACCTCCGGGACTAGTCCCATCCCGGCGTACGAGCAGTACTTC.

A few counts support this clonotype. The chain recombines TRBV9 with TRBJ2-1; D possibly uses TRBD1 or TRBD2 (6 bases each). This CDR3 is 17 amino acids long. The V gene's germline CDR1 is SGDLS and CDR2 YYNGEE. V lost 4 bases and J lost 5, with 22 bases in between. In DNA, the CDR3 is TGTGCCAGCAGCCCATACCGGGGGCCTAGCGCTAACAATGAGCAGTTCTTC. It yields the protein CASSPYRGPSANNEQFF.